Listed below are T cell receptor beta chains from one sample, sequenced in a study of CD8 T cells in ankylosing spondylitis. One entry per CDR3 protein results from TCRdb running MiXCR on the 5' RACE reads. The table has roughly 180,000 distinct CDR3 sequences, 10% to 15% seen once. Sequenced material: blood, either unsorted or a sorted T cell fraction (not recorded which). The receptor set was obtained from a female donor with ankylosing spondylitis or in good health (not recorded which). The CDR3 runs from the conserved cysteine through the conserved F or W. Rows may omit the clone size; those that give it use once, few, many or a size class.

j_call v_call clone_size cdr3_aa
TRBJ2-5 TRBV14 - CASSQAVAGPQYF
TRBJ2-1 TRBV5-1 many CASSRTGSIENEQFF
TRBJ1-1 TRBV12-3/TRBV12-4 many CASTLGGGNTEAFF
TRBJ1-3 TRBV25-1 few CASSEPGGNTIYF
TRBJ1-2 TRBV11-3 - CASSSGDRYGYTF
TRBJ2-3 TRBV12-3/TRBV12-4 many CASSLGPGFQGDTQYF
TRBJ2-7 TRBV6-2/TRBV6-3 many CASGQGPYEQYF
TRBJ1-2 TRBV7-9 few CASSLTGGTFYGYTF
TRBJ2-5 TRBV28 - CASRGNGEETQYF
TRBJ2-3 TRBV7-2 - CASRRGGGSINSDTQYF